This passage covers 7 T cell receptor beta chains from one sample sequenced in a study of cytomegalovirus exposure and HLA in healthy donors. Assay: immunoSEQ multiplex PCR; the TCRdb copy retains only in-frame clones and omits some. The sample lists about 330,000 clones, about nine tenths occurring once. The sample was PBMCs. The receptors shown here come from a woman under 30 in good health and CMV-seronegative.

The V and J genes are TRBV4-3 and TRBJ2-5; TRBD2 agrees at 8 bases. V was pared by 1 base and J by 0 bases, with 7 bases of the junction left unmatched. The CDR3 consists of 17 residues. Germline V CDR1 and CDR2: LGHNA, YSLEER. This CDR3 is CASSQAPAGDYQETQYF. CDR3 DNA: TGCGCCAGCAGCCAAGCTCCAGCGGGAGACTACCAAGAGACCCAGTACTTC.

Of note for this clone: The same CDR3 arises from other DNA sequences in this sample as well. V usage is TRBV6-5 and J usage is TRBJ2-1; D might be TRBD2 (5 bases). The germline V and J ends were trimmed by 0 bases and 0 bases, with 6 bases remaining between them. CDR3 size: 15 residues. Germline CDR1 and CDR2: MNHEY and SVGAGI. The CDR3 bases are TGTGCCAGCAGTTACTCGGGGAGCTCCTACAATGAGCAGTTCTTC. Amino acids: CASSYSGSSYNEQFF.

The chain uses TRBV19 and TRBJ2-1; tentative D call: TRBD2 (5 bases). Germline CDR1 reads LNHDA; CDR2 reads SQIVND (reference sequence). This CDR3 is built from 13 residues. The V gene lost 6 bases and the J gene lost 6 bases, with 12 bases spanning the gap. The CDR3 protein is CASRRAGPNEQFF. The CDR3 nucleotides are TGTGCCAGTAGGCGGGCGGGCCCCAATGAGCAGTTCTTC.

CDR3 bases: TGCAGCGTTGAATCGGGGACCTACGAGCAGTACTTC. Encoded protein: CSVESGTYEQYF. V usage is TRBV29-1 and J usage is TRBJ2-7, with a tentative D call TRBD2 (5 bases). The CDR3 is 12 residues long. Looked up from germline, CDR1 is SQVTM and CDR2 is ANQGSEA. The germline V and J ends were trimmed by 2 bases and 2 bases, with 7 bases remaining between them.

This sequence joins TRBV11-3 and TRBJ2-2; D perhaps matches TRBD2 (5 bases). V gave up 6 bases and J gave up 2 bases, with 13 bases separating them. Germline lookup yields CDR1 SGHNT and CDR2 YENEEA. This CDR3 is built from 15 residues. This chain's CDR3 is CASRSRSGNTGELFF. CDR3 DNA: TGTGCCAGCAGGTCTCGGTCGGGAAACACCGGGGAGCTGTTTTTT.

V and J are TRBV27 and TRBJ2-3; 8 positions match TRBD1. The CDR3 consists of 16 residues. Germline values: CDR1 MNHEY, CDR2 SMNVEV (reference sequence). Unmatched junction bases numbered 9, after V lost 6 bases and J lost 1 base. The CDR3 sequence: CASRPLDRGGTDTQYF. CDR3 in DNA: TGTGCCAGCAGACCCCTCGACAGGGGCGGCACAGATACGCAGTATTTT.

The V and J genes are TRBV30 and TRBJ2-7; maybe TRBD2 (5 bases). V shed 2 bases and J shed 4 bases, with 12 bases lying between them. The CDR3 loop spans 13 amino acids. Germline V gene sequence: CDR1 GTSNPN, CDR2 SVGIG (reference sequence). The CDR3: CAWSPDEGYEQYF. The CDR3 nucleotides read TGTGCCTGGAGTCCCGATGAGGGATACGAGCAGTACTTC.